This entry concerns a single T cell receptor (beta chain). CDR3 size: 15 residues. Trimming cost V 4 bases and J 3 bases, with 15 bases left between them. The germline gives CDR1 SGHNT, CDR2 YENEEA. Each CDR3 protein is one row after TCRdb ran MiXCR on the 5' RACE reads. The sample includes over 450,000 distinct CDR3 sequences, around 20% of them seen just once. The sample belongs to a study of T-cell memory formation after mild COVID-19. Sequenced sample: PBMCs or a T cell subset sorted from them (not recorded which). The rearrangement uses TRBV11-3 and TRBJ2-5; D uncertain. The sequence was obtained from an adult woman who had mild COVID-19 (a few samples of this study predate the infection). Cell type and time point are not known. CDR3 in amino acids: CASSSPDRRKETQYF. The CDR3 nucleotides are TGTGCCAGCAGCTCGCCAGACCGGCGTAAAGAGACCCAGTACTTC.